This record covers a single T cell receptor beta chain. Per the original methods: Counts of nucleated cells, estimated from reference gene primer amplification, were obtained. The repertoire was sequenced with immunoSEQ multiplex PCR; TCRdb's copy has only in-frame clones and lacks some. From that table come the V and J calls and clone size; the DNA was used to work out D and trimming. The data hold fewer than 200,000 clones, with 80% to 90% observed a single time. The data originate from a study of blood T cell repertoires in COVID-19. Study in general: From T cells, B-cell-depleted T cells, or PBMCs came the material, which was cDNA or gDNA.

Germline values: CDR1 SQVTM, CDR2 ANQGSEA. This CDR3 contains 12 residues. The V segment lost 6 bases and the J segment 5 bases; nucleotides outside the gene matches: 5. The TCR originated in a man between 18 and 35 years old who had recovered from COVID-19. The genes are TRBV29-1 and TRBJ2-7; 9 bases are shared with TRBD1. The sequencing sample was made of peripheral blood. The CDR3 coding sequence is TGCAGCGTCGGACAGGGGACGGACGAGCAGTACTTC. It is translated as CSVGQGTDEQYF.